The 28 T cell receptor beta chains listed next were all sequenced from one sample in a study of OX40 agonist ivuxolimab in advanced cancers. Measured with immunoSEQ multiplex PCR; TCRdb has only the in-frame clones, and not every one. The sample has 95,000 to 150,000 clones; just under 95% are singletons. The material was CD4+ or CD8+ T cells sorted from blood, obtained in a trial of the OX40 agonist ivuxolimab. Receptors originate from an adult with an advanced solid tumor such as melanoma, head and neck, liver or kidney cancer.

The chain employs TRBV15 and TRBJ1-1; TRBD1 is a possible D gene (5 bases). Trimming removed 6 bases from V and 3 bases from J, with 17 bases in between. The CDR3 sequence is 15 residues long. CDR1 and CDR2 (germline): LNHNV, YYDKDF (reference sequence). CDR3 protein: CATRGRGRADTEAFF. CDR3 DNA: TGTGCCACCAGGGGGAGAGGCAGGGCGGACACTGAAGCTTTCTTT.

The chain carries TRBV2 and TRBJ1-4; perhaps TRBD1 as D (6 bases). The germline gives CDR1 SNHLY, CDR2 FYNNEI. The CDR3 loop spans 14 amino acids. Deletions cut 5 bases from V and 6 bases from J, with 13 bases between. CDR3 region: CASSSLKGDEKLFF. The CDR3 DNA follows: TGTGCCAGCAGTTCTTTAAAGGGGGATGAAAAACTGTTTTTT.

The chain recombines TRBV6-1 with TRBJ2-7; TRBD2 agrees at 10 bases. V trimming: 6 bases; J trimming: 0 bases; junction bases outside the gene matches: 5. There are 15 residues in the CDR3. The germline V gene encodes CDR1 MNHNS and CDR2 SASEGT. As DNA, the CDR3 is TGTGCCAGCAGGGCCGCTAGCGGGGGCTCCTACGAGCAGTACTTC. It yields the protein CASRAASGGSYEQYF.

A single count supports this clone. This chain joins TRBV2 and TRBJ1-3; D ambiguous. V gave up 6 bases and J gave up 4 bases, with 10 bases separating them. This CDR3 region has 13 residues. Per germline, CDR1 SNHLY and CDR2 FYNNEI. CDR3 protein: CASSGLGGNTIYF. The CDR3 coding sequence is TGTGCCAGCAGCGGTCTTGGGGGAAACACCATATATTTT.

The CDR3 sequence: CASSEDGSYNEQFF. CDR3 coding DNA: TGTGCCAGCAGTGAGGACGGTTCCTACAATGAGCAGTTCTTC. This chain uses TRBV25-1 with TRBJ2-1, with D unclear. The CDR3 is 14 amino acids. Trimming took off 3 bases at V and 1 base at J, with 7 bases between the two ends. Germline CDR1 MGHDK, CDR2 SYGVNS.

J is TRBJ1-5 and V is TRBV5-6; TRBD1 matches at 9 bases. CDR1 is SGHDT and CDR2 is YYEEEE in the germline V gene. The junction had 9 bases not matched to a gene; V was cut back by 1 base and J by 4 bases. This CDR3 is built from 17 residues. CDR3 in amino acids: CASSLNRRQGGNQPQHF. The CDR3 DNA follows: TGTGCCAGCAGCTTGAACCGCCGACAGGGGGGTAATCAGCCCCAGCATTTT.

V usage is TRBV7-9 and J usage is TRBJ2-5; tentative D call: TRBD2 (5 bases). The CDR3 contains 14 residues. Germline lookup yields CDR1 SEHNR and CDR2 FQNEAQ (reference sequence). Trimming took off 6 bases at V and 1 base at J, with 12 bases between the two ends. As DNA, the CDR3 is TGTGCCAGCAGTTCAAGAGGGCGCCAAGAGACCCAGTACTTC. This encodes CASSSRGRQETQYF.

The DNA of the CDR3 is TGCAGCGATACAGGGGGCGCAGGGGATACGCAGTATTTT. This encodes CSDTGGAGDTQYF. The chain joins TRBV29-1 to TRBJ2-3, with 9 bases that match TRBD1. CDR1 SQVTM and CDR2 ANQGSEA come from the germline V gene. This CDR3 comprises 13 residues. V lost 7 bases to trimming and J lost 6 bases; unmatched junction nucleotides: 8.

This chain uses TRBV7-2 with TRBJ2-1; tentatively, D is TRBD1 or TRBD2 (5 bases each). This CDR3 contains 13 residues. Germline V lookup: CDR1 SGHTA, CDR2 FQGNSA. Trimming took 3 bases from V and 6 from J, leaving 9 bases between them. The CDR3 region is CASSFLGTNEQFF. The CDR3 DNA sequence: TGTGCCAGCAGCTTCCTGGGGACCAATGAGCAGTTCTTC. Full variable domain (outside the CDR3, taken from reference TRBV7-2 and TRBJ2-1): GAGVSQSPSNKVTEKGKDVELRCDPISGHTALYWYRQSLGQGLEFLIYFQGNSAPDKSGLPSDRFSAERTGGSVSTLTIQRTQQEDSAVYLCASSFLGTNEQFFGPGTRLTVL.

V and J are TRBV7-9 and TRBJ2-7, with 8 bases fitting TRBD1. J lost 7 bases, V lost 4 bases, and 12 bases had no gene match. Germline V gives CDR1 SEHNR, CDR2 FQNEAQ (reference sequence). The CDR3 has 15 amino acids. The CDR3 nucleotides read TGTGCCAGCAGCTCTCTTCGGACAGGGATAAGGGAGCAGTACTTC. It translates to CASSSLRTGIREQYF.

The gene calls are TRBV28 and TRBJ2-4, with unresolved D. Germline V gene lookup returns CDR1 MDHEN and CDR2 SYDVKM. V was trimmed by 3 bases and J by 5 bases, leaving 5 bases between them. The CDR3 covers 12 residues. The CDR3 sequence: CASSLSENIQYF. The DNA of the CDR3 is TGTGCCAGCAGTTTGTCAGAAAACATTCAGTACTTC.

The chain has TRBV6-1 and TRBJ1-5; D perhaps matches TRBD1 (5 bases). V lost 4 bases to trimming and J lost 3 bases, with 16 bases between them. Germline lookup yields CDR1 MNHNS and CDR2 SASEGT. CDR3 length: 16 residues. The CDR3 loop is CASSAAGGLYNQPQHF. The DNA of the CDR3 is TGTGCCAGCAGTGCAGCCGGGGGACTTTACAATCAGCCCCAGCATTTT.

The chain employs TRBV5-1 and TRBJ2-7, with D maybe TRBD2 (5 bases). V was shortened by 4 bases and J by 5 bases, with 13 bases between the two germline ends. The CDR3 sequence is 13 residues long. Germline V gene lookup returns CDR1 SGHRS and CDR2 YFSETQ. The chain's CDR3 is CASSPNTGNEQYF. CDR3 sequence (DNA): TGCGCCAGCAGCCCCAACACGGGGAACGAGCAGTACTTC.

The chain carries TRBV10-3 and TRBJ1-1; weak D call: TRBD1 (5 bases). Per germline, CDR1 ENHRY and CDR2 SYGVKD. V lost 6 bases and J 1 base, leaving 9 bases between the germline ends. The length of the CDR3 is 13 residues. The CDR3 DNA follows: TGTGCCATCAGGGAGCAGGGGAACACTGAAGCTTTCTTT. Its protein product is CAIREQGNTEAFF.

The chain links TRBV29-1 to TRBJ2-1, with TRBD2 matching over 7 bases. Germline-derived CDR1 and CDR2 are SQVTM and ANQGSEA. The V gene end was trimmed by 4 bases and the J gene end by 0 bases; junction bases not matched to a gene: 9. CDR3 length equals 16 residues. The CDR3: CSVVGSGSSSYNEQFF. DNA for the CDR3: TGCAGCGTTGTGGGTAGCGGGTCCTCCTCCTACAATGAGCAGTTCTTC.

The V and J genes are TRBV6-1 and TRBJ1-6, with 9 nucleotides matching TRBD1. This CDR3 has 17 residues. V was pared by 3 bases and J by 14 bases, with 17 bases of the junction left unmatched. Per the germline V gene, CDR1 is MNHNS and CDR2 is SASEGT. The CDR3 loop is CASSDSRWGQGTLALHF. The CDR3 DNA follows: TGTGCCAGCAGTGATTCGAGATGGGGACAGGGTACTTTGGCCCTCCACTTT.

This chain uses TRBV5-1 with TRBJ2-1; 7 bases are a match to TRBD2. Germline CDR1 and CDR2: SGHRS and YFSETQ. Trimming removed 0 bases from V and 9 bases from J; junction bases left unmatched: 9. The CDR3 totals 15 residues. The CDR3 nucleotides read TGCGCCAGCAGCTTGGGTCTAGCGGAGGCGGGTGAGCAGTTCTTC. Its translation is CASSLGLAEAGEQFF.

This chain connects TRBV11-3 to TRBJ1-3; 7 nucleotides align to TRBD1. Germline lookup yields CDR1 SGHNT and CDR2 YENEEA. After removal of 5 bases from V and 8 bases from J, the junction contained 9 bases not matched to a gene. The CDR3 spans 14 residues. CDR3 in amino acids: CASSPGTAGDTIYF. The CDR3 DNA reads TGTGCCAGCAGCCCCGGGACAGCGGGAGACACCATATATTTT.

J is TRBJ2-3 and V is TRBV11-2, with a weak D call TRBD2 (6 bases). There are 13 residues in the CDR3. The V end was cut by 5 bases, the J end by 2 bases, with 8 bases between. Germline assignment: CDR1 SGHAT and CDR2 FQNNGV. The chain's CDR3 is CASSPDYTDTQYF. CDR3 DNA sequence: TGTGCCAGCAGCCCGGACTACACAGATACGCAGTATTTT.

CDR3 loop: CASSEDKPQYF. CDR3 in DNA: TGTGCCAGCAGTGAAGACAAGCCCCAGTACTTC. The rearrangement uses TRBV2 and TRBJ2-5, with no clear D. The CDR3 is made up of 11 amino acids. CDR1 and CDR2 (germline): SNHLY, FYNNEI. Trimming removed 1 base from V and 9 bases from J, with 6 bases in between.

V gene TRBV2 combines with J gene TRBJ2-1, with 12 bases lining up with TRBD2. Germline lookup yields CDR1 SNHLY and CDR2 FYNNEI. This CDR3 contains 15 residues. V shed 8 bases and J 4 bases; nucleotides not matched to a gene: 6. The CDR3 here is CASGSTSGGYNEQFF. CDR3 sequence (DNA): TGTGCCAGCGGCTCGACTAGCGGGGGTTACAATGAGCAGTTCTTC.

V is TRBV11-2 and J is TRBJ1-1; 8 nucleotides match TRBD1. Unmatched junction bases numbered 5, after V lost 4 bases and J lost 1 base. Germline V gives CDR1 SGHAT, CDR2 FQNNGV. This CDR3 is built from 15 residues. Here the CDR3 reads CASSSGTGQNTEAFF. As DNA, the CDR3 is TGTGCCAGCAGCTCCGGGACAGGCCAGAACACTGAAGCTTTCTTT.

J is TRBJ2-1 and V is TRBV9, with a tentative D call TRBD1 (6 bases). In germline, CDR1 is SGDLS, CDR2 YYNGEE. The V end was cut by 5 bases, the J end by 12 bases, with 12 bases between. CDR3 size: 11 residues. The CDR3 DNA sequence: TGTGCCAGCAGTCAGGACAGTTCGCAGTTCTTC. Translated, it gives CASSQDSSQFF.

The sample holds one count of this clone. The genes are TRBV10-3 and TRBJ2-1, with 10 bases identical to TRBD2. Losses at the gene ends were 6 bases for V and 6 bases for J; bases not matched to a gene: 5. The CDR3 runs to 14 residues. CDR1 and CDR2 (germline): ENHRY, SYGVKD. The CDR3 loop reads CAISKREGRNEQFF. The DNA of the CDR3 is TGTGCCATCAGCAAGCGGGAGGGGCGCAATGAGCAGTTCTTC.

This clone was picked up one time. The V call is TRBV27, the J call TRBJ2-2; 7 bases map to TRBD2. The junction had 5 bases not matched to a gene; V was cut back by 4 bases and J by 0 bases. This CDR3 comprises 16 residues. Germline V gene data show CDR1 as MNHEY and CDR2 as SMNVEV (reference sequence). This CDR3 is CASSSAGLANTGELFF. As DNA, the CDR3 is TGTGCCAGCAGTTCCGCCGGACTAGCGAACACCGGGGAGCTGTTTTTT.

V usage is TRBV7-8 and J usage is TRBJ2-7; no clear D. The CDR3 extends over 13 amino acids. Trimming left V 3 bases short and J 2 bases short, with 8 bases between. Per the germline V gene, CDR1 is SGHVS and CDR2 is FQNEAQ. CDR3 loop: CASSFGPPYEQYF. The CDR3 DNA is TGTGCCAGCAGCTTTGGACCGCCCTACGAGCAGTACTTC.

The genes are TRBV7-6 and TRBJ2-3, with TRBD1 matching 9 bases. CDR3 length equals 15 residues. J gave up 3 bases and V 5 bases, and 6 bases lay outside the gene matches. CDR1 is SGHVS and CDR2 is FNYEAQ in the germline V gene. The CDR3 sequence is CASSQNGQGTDTQYF. The CDR3, as DNA: TGTGCCAGCAGCCAAAACGGACAGGGGACAGATACGCAGTATTTT.

CDR3 DNA: TGCGCCAGCAGCTTGGGCCAGGGAGAAGAGACCCAGTACTTC. It codes for CASSLGQGEETQYF. V usage is TRBV5-1 and J usage is TRBJ2-5; D tentatively fits TRBD1 or TRBD2 (5 bases each). The CDR3 length is 14 residues. CDR1 and CDR2 from the germline V gene are SGHRS and YFSETQ. With 0 bases removed from V and 3 bases from J, the gap between germline ends came to 9 bases.